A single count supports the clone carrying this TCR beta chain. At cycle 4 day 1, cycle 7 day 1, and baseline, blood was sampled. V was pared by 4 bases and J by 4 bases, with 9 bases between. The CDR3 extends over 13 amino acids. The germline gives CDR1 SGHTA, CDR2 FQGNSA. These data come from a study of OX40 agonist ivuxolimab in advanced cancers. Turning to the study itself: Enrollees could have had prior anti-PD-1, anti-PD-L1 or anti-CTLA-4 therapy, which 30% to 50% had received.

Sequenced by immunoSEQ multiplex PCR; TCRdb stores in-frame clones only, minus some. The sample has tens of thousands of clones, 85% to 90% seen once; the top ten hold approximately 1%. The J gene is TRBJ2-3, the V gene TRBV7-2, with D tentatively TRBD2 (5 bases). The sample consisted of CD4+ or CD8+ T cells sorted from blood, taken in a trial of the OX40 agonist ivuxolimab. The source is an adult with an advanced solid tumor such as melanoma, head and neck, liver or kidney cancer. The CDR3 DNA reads TGTGCCAGCAGCTCAACTAGGTCAGATACGCAGTATTTT. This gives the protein CASSSTRSDTQYF.